In its sample, the clone carrying this T cell receptor beta chain ranks as large. Its antigen is currently unknown. This table comes from immunoSEQ multiplex PCR, and its TCRdb copy is limited to in-frame clones, with some not included. The sample shows thousands of clones, 60% to 80% of them seen only once. The sample belongs to a study of tumor-infiltrating lymphocytes in localized non-small cell lung cancer. Study-level points and caveats: Available tissue quantity limited TCR sequencing to a patient subset. Each assay used a separate piece of the same tissue. Compared with uninvolved lung, tumors showed higher T cell infiltration by TCRbeta sequencing.

The germline CDR1 and CDR2 sequences are SNHLY and FYNNEI. Between the trimmed V and J ends, which lost 7 bases and 6 bases, there was a span of 18 bases. This CDR3 is 15 amino acids long. The sample was uninvolved lung tissue not adjacent to the tumor. V gene TRBV2 combines with J gene TRBJ2-2; D ambiguous. This TCR came from a human donor with non-small cell lung cancer. DNA of the CDR3: TGTGCCAGCAAGAGTGGCGCGATCAGTCCCGGGGAGCTGTTTTTT. Encoded protein: CASKSGAISPGELFF.